This T cell receptor beta chain was recovered during a study of cytomegalovirus exposure and HLA in healthy donors. PCR primers comprised 60 Vbeta and 13 Jbeta primers. Assay: immunoSEQ multiplex PCR; the TCRdb copy retains only in-frame clones and omits some. Of around 120,000 clones listed, about 76% are singletons. The study, taken as a whole, reports: With later analysis, a missense DCLRE1C variant became linked to TCR beta V- and J-gene trimming. HLA alleles were associated with around 17,000 TCR beta sequences in a later analysis at 0.05 false discovery rate.

With regard to this clone: No antigen is known for it.

Germline lookup yields CDR1 LNHDA and CDR2 SQIVND (reference sequence). V dropped 2 bases and J dropped 3 bases, with 11 bases sitting between them. The CDR3 is 14 amino acids. The chain combines TRBV19 with TRBJ2-7, with a weak D call TRBD1 (6 bases). This receptor was obtained from a man between 18 and 29 years old in good health and CMV-seronegative. Sequenced material: PBMCs. The CDR3 here is CASSIQDSYYEQYF. CDR3 sequence (DNA): TGTGCCAGTAGTATACAGGACAGCTACTACGAGCAGTACTTC.